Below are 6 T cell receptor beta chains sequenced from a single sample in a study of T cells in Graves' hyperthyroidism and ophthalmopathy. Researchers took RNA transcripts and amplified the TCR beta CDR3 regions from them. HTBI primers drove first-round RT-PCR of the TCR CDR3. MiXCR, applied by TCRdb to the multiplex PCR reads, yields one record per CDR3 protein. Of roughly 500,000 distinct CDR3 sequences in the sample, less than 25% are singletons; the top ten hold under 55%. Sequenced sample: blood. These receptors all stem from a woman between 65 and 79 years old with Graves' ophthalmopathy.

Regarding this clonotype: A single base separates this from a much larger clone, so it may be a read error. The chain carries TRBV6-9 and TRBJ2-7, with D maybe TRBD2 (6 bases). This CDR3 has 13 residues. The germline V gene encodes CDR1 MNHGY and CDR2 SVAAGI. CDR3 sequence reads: CASQPGTLYERYF. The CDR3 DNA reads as TGTGCCAGCCAACCCGGGACTCTCTACGAGCGGTACTTC.

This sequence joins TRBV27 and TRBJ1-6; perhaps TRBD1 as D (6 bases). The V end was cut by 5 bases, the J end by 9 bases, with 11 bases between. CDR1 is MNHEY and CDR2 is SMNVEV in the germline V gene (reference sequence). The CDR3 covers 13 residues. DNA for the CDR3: TGTGCCAGCAGTCACAGGGTTAGTTCACCCCTCCACTTT. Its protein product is CASSHRVSSPLHF.

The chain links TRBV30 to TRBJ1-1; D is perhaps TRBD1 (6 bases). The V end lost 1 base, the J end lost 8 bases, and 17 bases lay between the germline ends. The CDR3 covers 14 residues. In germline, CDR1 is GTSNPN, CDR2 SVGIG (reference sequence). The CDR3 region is CAWSAGQFLGEAFF. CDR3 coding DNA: TGTGCCTGGAGTGCCGGACAGTTTCTCGGGGAAGCTTTCTTT.

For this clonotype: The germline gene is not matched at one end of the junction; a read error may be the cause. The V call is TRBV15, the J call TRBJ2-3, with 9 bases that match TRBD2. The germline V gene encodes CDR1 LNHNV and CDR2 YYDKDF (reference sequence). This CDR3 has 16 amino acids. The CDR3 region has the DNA TGTGCCACCAGCAGAGGACTAGCGGAAAGCACAGATACGAAGTATTTT. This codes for CATSRGLAESTDTKYF. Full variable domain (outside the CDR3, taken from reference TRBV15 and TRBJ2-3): DAMVIQNPRYQVTQFGKPVTLSCSQTLNHNVMYWYQQKSSQAPKLLFHYYDKDFNNEADTPDNFQSRRPNTSFCFLDIRSPGLGDTAMYLCATSRGLAESTDTKYFGPGTRLTVL.

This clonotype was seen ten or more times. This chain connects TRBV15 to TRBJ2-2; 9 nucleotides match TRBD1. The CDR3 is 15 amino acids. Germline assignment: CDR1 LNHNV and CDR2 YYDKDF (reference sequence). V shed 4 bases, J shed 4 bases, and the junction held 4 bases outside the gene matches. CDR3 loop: CATSIGTGTTGELFF. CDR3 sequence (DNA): TGTGCCACCAGCATCGGGACAGGGACCACCGGGGAGCTGTTTTTT.

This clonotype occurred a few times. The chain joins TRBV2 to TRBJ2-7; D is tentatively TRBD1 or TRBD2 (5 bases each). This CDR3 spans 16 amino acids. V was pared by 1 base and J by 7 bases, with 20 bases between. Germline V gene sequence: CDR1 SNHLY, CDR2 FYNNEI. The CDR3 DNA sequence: TGTGCCAGCAGTGAAGACGGGGTAGGGGTTTCGCGAGAGCAGTACTTC. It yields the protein CASSEDGVGVSREQYF.